This T cell receptor (beta chain) was recovered during a study of T-cell reconstitution after alpha-beta-depleted transplantation in children. The CDR3 has 14 residues. Germline loops: CDR1 ENHRY, CDR2 SYGVKD. The TCRbeta library was prepared with unique molecular identifiers. One entry per CDR3 protein, called by TCRdb with MiXCR from the PCR reads. The sample records 90,000 to 130,000 distinct CDR3 sequences, 5% to 7% being singletons. Turning to this clonotype: The antigen remains undetermined. A much larger clone sits a single nucleotide away, making a read error possible.

Study findings and constraints: After one year, T-cell counts and TCRbeta diversity mostly came from new T cells. At around two months after transplant, the alpha-beta T cells were reportedly derived from several hundred expanded clones that came from non-depleted graft cells. The study traced high day-60 TCRbeta diversity in some patients to surviving recipient T cells and thymic progenitors.

The chain employs TRBV10-3 and TRBJ2-5; D could derive from TRBD1 or TRBD2 (5 bases each). The receptor was derived from a male patient aged 2 to 9 who had a stem cell transplant for acute lymphoblastic leukemia, so the T cells may come from the graft donor. Sequenced material: PBMCs, mostly from graft donor cells, taken 360 days after TCRalphabeta/CD19-depleted stem cell transplant. Written as DNA, the CDR3 is TGTGCCATCAGAGGTGGGGGTCGCCAAGAGGCCCAGTACTTC. Protein: CAIRGGGRQEAQYF.